Below, 25 T cell receptor beta chains from the same sample are listed, as sequenced in a study of T cells in lung cancer brain metastases. The method was immunoSEQ multiplex PCR; TCRdb's version includes in-frame clones alone and lacks a portion of them. The table lists under 2,000 clones, 80% to 90% of them singletons. The sample comprised tumor tissue from a brain metastasis. The receptors here all came from a woman between 45 and 65 years old with non-small cell lung cancer that had spread to the brain.

On this clone: A read error is possible here, since a much larger clone lies one base away. Other DNA sequences in the same sample also yield this CDR3. The J gene is TRBJ2-7, the V gene TRBV5-1, with a weak D call TRBD1 (6 bases). CDR1 is SGHRS, CDR2 YFSETQ, per germline. This CDR3 contains 13 residues. The CDR3 is CASSWDKPYEQYF. CDR3 DNA sequence: TGCGCCAGCAGCTGGGACAAGCCTTACGAACAGTACTTC.

This chain uses TRBV19 with TRBJ1-3, with a tentative D call TRBD1 (5 bases). Germline assignment: CDR1 LNHDA and CDR2 SQIVND (reference sequence). The CDR3 covers 14 residues. V dropped 7 bases and J dropped 0 bases, with 10 bases sitting between them. The CDR3 region has the DNA TGTGCCAGTACCCTTGGGACCTCTGGAAACACCATATATTTT. This translates into CASTLGTSGNTIYF.

This clone is termed large (0.1 to 1%). In nucleotides, the CDR3 is TGTGCCATCAGGGCCGAAGACAGGACAGATACGCAGTATTTT. As protein: CAIRAEDRTDTQYF. V and J are TRBV10-3 and TRBJ2-3; D is perhaps TRBD1 (6 bases). The germline V gene has CDR1 ENHRY and CDR2 SYGVKD. V shed 6 bases and J shed 3 bases, with 13 bases lying between them. This CDR3 has 14 amino acids.

The V gene is TRBV19, the J gene TRBJ2-1; 7 bases fit TRBD2. V shed 2 bases and J 2 bases; nucleotides not matched to a gene: 6. This CDR3 is 16 amino acids long. In germline, CDR1 is LNHDA, CDR2 SQIVND (reference sequence). The chain's CDR3 is CASSIRAGAPYNEQFF. DNA of the CDR3: TGTGCCAGTAGTATACGGGCGGGAGCCCCCTACAATGAGCAGTTCTTC.

The CDR3 nucleotides read TGTGCCAGTAGTATAACGGGACAGGGTACGCCACCCCTCCACTTT. Translated: CASSITGQGTPPLHF. This chain connects TRBV19 to TRBJ1-6; 9 bases map to TRBD1. This CDR3 spans 15 amino acids. The germline gives CDR1 LNHDA, CDR2 SQIVND (reference sequence). V shed 2 bases, J shed 11 bases, and the junction held 7 bases outside the gene matches.

The chain combines TRBV7-9 with TRBJ1-1, with D perhaps TRBD1 (6 bases). Trimming removed 7 bases at V and 4 bases at J, with 10 bases between. Germline CDR1 SEHNR, CDR2 FQNEAQ (reference sequence). CDR3 size: 12 residues. In DNA form, the CDR3 reads TGTGCCAGCACGGGACATACCACTGAAGCTTTCTTT. This translates into CASTGHTTEAFF.

The chain couples TRBV5-5 to TRBJ1-1, with D unclear. The CDR3 has 14 residues. V gave up 4 bases and J gave up 0 bases, with 10 bases separating them. The germline gives CDR1 SGHKS, CDR2 YYEKEE (reference sequence). CDR3 DNA sequence: TGTGCCAGCAGCCTACAGAGAATGAACACTGAAGCTTTCTTT. Translation gives CASSLQRMNTEAFF.

The chain combines TRBV15 with TRBJ2-7; 7 nucleotides line up with TRBD2. The ends lost 0 bases at V and 7 bases at J; junction bases unmatched: 6. Germline CDR1 and CDR2: LNHNV and YYDKDF (reference sequence). The CDR3 has 14 residues. The chain's CDR3 is CATSRDGEAGEQYF. CDR3 nucleotides: TGTGCCACCAGCAGAGATGGGGAAGCGGGGGAGCAGTACTTC. The variable domain in full, with the rest retrieved from reference TRBV15 and TRBJ2-7, is DAMVIQNPRYQVTQFGKPVTLSCSQTLNHNVMYWYQQKSSQAPKLLFHYYDKDFNNEADTPDNFQSRRPNTSFCFLDIRSPGLGDTAMYLCATSRDGEAGEQYFGPGTRLTVT.

The genes are TRBV6-5 and TRBJ2-7, with 8 bases matching TRBD1. The CDR3 spans 12 residues. Germline V gene lookup returns CDR1 MNHEY and CDR2 SVGAGI. V was pared by 6 bases and J by 6 bases, with 4 bases of the junction left unmatched. CDR3 in amino acids: CASRDRASEQYF. CDR3 coding DNA: TGTGCCAGCAGGGACAGGGCCAGCGAGCAGTACTTC.

J is TRBJ2-7 and V is TRBV5-1; 7 bases are a match to TRBD2. Germline lookup yields CDR1 SGHRS and CDR2 YFSETQ. The CDR3 totals 13 residues. Losses at the gene ends were 0 bases for V and 3 bases for J; bases not matched to a gene: 0. CDR3 sequence (DNA): TGCGCCAGCAGCTTGGGGGGGGGCTACGAGCAGTACTTC. It specifies CASSLGGGYEQYF.

This chain joins TRBV7-2 and TRBJ2-2, with D uncertain. V was pared by 2 bases and J by 2 bases, with 6 bases between. The length of the CDR3 is 14 residues. Looked up from germline, CDR1 is SGHTA and CDR2 is FQGNSA. This CDR3 is CASSLTRNTGELFF. The CDR3 bases are TGTGCCAGCAGCTTAACGCGCAACACCGGGGAGCTGTTTTTT.

This chain connects TRBV29-1 to TRBJ2-1; D uncertain. Per germline, CDR1 SQVTM and CDR2 ANQGSEA. V lost 5 bases and J lost 4, with 6 bases in between. This CDR3 is 11 amino acids long. Here the CDR3 DNA reads TGCAGCGTTCACACATACAATGAGCAGTTCTTC. This translates into CSVHTYNEQFF.

The chain recombines TRBV28 with TRBJ1-2; D gene unclear. The CDR3 has 12 residues. Per the germline V gene, CDR1 is MDHEN and CDR2 is SYDVKM. Trimming left V 2 bases short and J 5 bases short, with 6 bases between. This CDR3 is CASSLPSYGYTF. CDR3 coding DNA: TGTGCCAGCAGTTTACCCTCGTATGGCTACACCTTC.

The chain is built from TRBV5-1 and TRBJ1-1; D remains ambiguous. Germline V lookup: CDR1 SGHRS, CDR2 YFSETQ. The CDR3 runs 16 residues. V was trimmed by 1 base and J by 0 bases, leaving 13 bases between them. The CDR3 loop reads CASSLKPNTVNTEAFF. Here the CDR3 DNA reads TGCGCCAGCAGCTTGAAGCCCAATACTGTGAACACTGAAGCTTTCTTT.

The chain uses TRBV18 and TRBJ1-2; possibly TRBD1 for D (6 bases). The V end was cut by 2 bases, the J end by 1 base, with 8 bases between. The CDR3 is 14 amino acids. Germline loops: CDR1 KGHSH, CDR2 LQKENI. CDR3 region: CASSPARGNYGYTF. As DNA, the CDR3 is TGTGCCAGCTCACCAGCCAGGGGTAACTATGGCTACACCTTC.

V is TRBV7-6 and J is TRBJ2-7; D is perhaps TRBD1 or TRBD2 (6 bases each). Trimming stripped 0 bases from V and 4 bases from J, with 13 bases between. This CDR3 is built from 15 residues. Germline-derived CDR1 and CDR2 are SGHVS and FNYEAQ. The DNA of the CDR3 is TGTGCCAGCAGCTTAGCGCCGGGGGCTGGATACGAGCAGTACTTC. Its protein product is CASSLAPGAGYEQYF.

This chain uses TRBV2 with TRBJ2-1; D is uncertain. This CDR3 is 10 amino acids long. V gave up 4 bases and J gave up 8 bases, with 3 bases separating them. Germline V lookup: CDR1 SNHLY, CDR2 FYNNEI. CDR3 sequence: CASSVYEQFF. The CDR3 DNA reads as TGTGCCAGCAGTGTATATGAGCAGTTCTTC.

This chain joins TRBV28 and TRBJ2-2; 8 bases agree with TRBD1. Looked up from germline, CDR1 is MDHEN and CDR2 is SYDVKM. With V trimmed by 5 bases and J by 2 bases, 10 bases remained unmatched. The length of the CDR3 is 17 residues. CDR3 in amino acids: CASSLYRTGRNTGELFF. Here the CDR3 DNA reads TGTGCCAGCAGTCTCTATCGGACAGGGCGAAACACCGGGGAGCTGTTTTTT.

V is TRBV7-2 and J is TRBJ2-5; 8 bases are a match to TRBD1. The J segment lost 5 bases and the V segment lost 2 bases, leaving 13 bases of the junction unmatched. The CDR3 contains 17 residues. Germline assignment: CDR1 SGHTA and CDR2 FQGNSA. In DNA form, the CDR3 reads TGTGCCAGCAGCTTAACTCGCACCCCAGGGGGCAGGGAGACCCAGTACTTC. Translating gives CASSLTRTPGGRETQYF.

In its sample, this clone was seen once. Mismatch with germline at one junction end may stem from a read error. The V call is TRBV7-7, the J call TRBJ2-1, with 9 bases that match TRBD2. The CDR3 spans 15 residues. The germline V gene has CDR1 SSHAT and CDR2 FNYEAQ (reference sequence). The CDR3 sequence: CASSLAAGTSYEQFF. CDR3 nucleotide sequence: TGTGCTAGCAGCTTAGCGGCCGGGACTAGCTATGAGCAGTTCTTC.

V is TRBV5-4 and J is TRBJ2-3, with D unresolved. The CDR3 runs to 12 residues. Trimming removed 0 bases from V and 14 bases from J, with 13 bases in between. CDR1 and CDR2 (germline): SGHNT, YYREEE (reference sequence). The CDR3: CASSLGPTPGYF. The DNA of the CDR3 is TGTGCCAGCAGCTTGGGGCCAACTCCGGGGTATTTT.

Notes on this clone: Mismatch with germline at one junction end may stem from a read error. V is TRBV4-3 and J is TRBJ2-2, with 8 bases matching TRBD1. Looked up from germline, CDR1 is LGHNA and CDR2 is YSLEER. The CDR3 is made up of 15 amino acids. The CDR3 nucleotides read TGCGCCAGCGGCCAGGGGGCGCGGAGTTTCGGGGAGCTGTTTTTT. It encodes CASGQGARSFGELFF.

This clone appeared a few times. The chain combines TRBV29-1 with TRBJ2-7; 7 nucleotides line up with TRBD1. CDR3 length equals 16 residues. Losses at the gene ends were 4 bases for V and 6 bases for J; bases not matched to a gene: 18. Germline CDR1 is SQVTM and CDR2 is ANQGSEA. CDR3 nucleotides: TGCAGCGTTGGCCCCCCCGGTGGTGACAGGGCCTCCGAGCAGTACTTC. It specifies CSVGPPGGDRASEQYF.

The V gene is TRBV29-1, the J gene TRBJ2-5; D gene uncertain. There are 13 residues in the CDR3. Trimming took off 3 bases at V and 5 bases at J, with 13 bases between the two ends. CDR1 is SQVTM, CDR2 ANQGSEA, per germline. The CDR3 nucleotides are TGCAGCGTTGAGTTGGGCTTCGGCGAGACCCAGTACTTC. It translates to CSVELGFGETQYF.

The CDR3 DNA follows: TGCGCCAGCAGCCAAGATTGGGGATCACCCCTCCACTTT. Residues: CASSQDWGSPLHF. This chain uses TRBV4-1 with TRBJ1-6; D is unresolved. V lost 0 bases and J lost 10, with 7 bases in between. The CDR3 runs 13 residues. In germline, CDR1 is MGHRA, CDR2 YSYEKL.